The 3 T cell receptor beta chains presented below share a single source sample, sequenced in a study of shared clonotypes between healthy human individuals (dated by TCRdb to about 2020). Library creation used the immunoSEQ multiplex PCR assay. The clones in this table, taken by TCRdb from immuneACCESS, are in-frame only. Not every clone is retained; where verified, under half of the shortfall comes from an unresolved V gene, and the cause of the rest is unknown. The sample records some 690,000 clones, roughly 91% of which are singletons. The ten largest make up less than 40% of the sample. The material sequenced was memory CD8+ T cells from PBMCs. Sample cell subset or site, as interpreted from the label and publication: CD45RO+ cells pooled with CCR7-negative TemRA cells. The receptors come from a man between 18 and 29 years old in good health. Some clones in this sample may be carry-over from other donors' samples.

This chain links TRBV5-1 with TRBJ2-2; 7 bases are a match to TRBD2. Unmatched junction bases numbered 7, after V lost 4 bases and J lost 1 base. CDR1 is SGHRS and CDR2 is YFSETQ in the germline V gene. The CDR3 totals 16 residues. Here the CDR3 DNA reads TGCGCCAGCAGCCGAACGGGGGGATTGAACACCGGGGAGCTGTTTTTT. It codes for CASSRTGGLNTGELFF.

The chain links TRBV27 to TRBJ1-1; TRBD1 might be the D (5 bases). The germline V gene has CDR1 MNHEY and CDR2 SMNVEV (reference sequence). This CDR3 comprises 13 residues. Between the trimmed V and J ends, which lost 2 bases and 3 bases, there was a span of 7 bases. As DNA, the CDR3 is TGTGCCAGCAGTTTACGGGGGGACACTGAAGCTTTCTTT. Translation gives CASSLRGDTEAFF.

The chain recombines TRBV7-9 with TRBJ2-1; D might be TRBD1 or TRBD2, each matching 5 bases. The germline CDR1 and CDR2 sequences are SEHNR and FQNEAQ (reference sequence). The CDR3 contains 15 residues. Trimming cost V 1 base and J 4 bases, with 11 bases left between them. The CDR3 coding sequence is TGTGCCAGCAGCTTAGGGGTGGGGGATTACAATGAGCAGTTCTTC. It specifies CASSLGVGDYNEQFF.